Listed below are T cell receptor beta chains from one sample, sequenced in a study of shared clonotypes between healthy human individuals. TCRdb's copy holds only in-frame clones and misses some; the assay was immunoSEQ multiplex PCR. The top ten clones hold over 0.09% of a sample with 500,000 to 700,000 clones, about 95% of them seen once. Sample: naive CD8+ T cells sorted from blood. Receptor source: a woman aged 30 to 39 in good health. The CDR3 runs from the conserved cysteine through the conserved F or W. The D gene is left open where the match is weak. Some rows mark clone size as missing; the rest say once, few, many or name a class of expanded clone.

d_call	clone_size	j_call	v_call	cdr3_nt	cdr3_aa
NA	NA	TRBJ2-1	TRBV4-1	TGCGCCAGCAGCCAATTGGGACGGGTGAGCTCCTACAATGAGCAGTTCTTC	CASSQLGRVSSYNEQFF
TRBD2	NA	TRBJ2-1	TRBV9	TGTGCCAGCAGCCCACAAGCGGGAGGGCCGGGGATTTACAATGAGCAGTTCTTC	CASSPQAGGPGIYNEQFF
NA	NA	TRBJ1-5	TRBV28	TGTGCCAGCAGTTTAGGCCGCATTAATCAGCCCCAGCATTTT	CASSLGRINQPQHF
NA	NA	TRBJ1-5	TRBV28	TGTGCCAGCAGTTTCGAGGGGATTCAGCCCCAGCATTTT	CASSFEGIQPQHF
NA	NA	TRBJ2-7	TRBV10-2	TGCGCCAGCAGTGACTTAGCCCCGGGATCCTACGAGCAGTACTTC	CASSDLAPGSYEQYF
NA	NA	TRBJ1-6	TRBV4-1	TGCGCCACAACTACGGGGGATTTTAATTCACCCCTCCACTTT	CATTTGDFNSPLHF
NA	NA	TRBJ2-6	TRBV9	TGTGCCAGCGCCATGCGGTACTCACAAAGTCGGGCCAACGTCCTGACTTTC	CASAMRYSQSRANVLTF
NA	NA	TRBJ1-5	TRBV27	TGTGCCAGCAGTTTCGTCCGGGATTCGGATCAGCCCCAGCATTTT	CASSFVRDSDQPQHF
NA	few	TRBJ1-5	TRBV30	TGTGCCTGGAGTGTAGGTATTAGCAATCAGCCCCAGCATTTT	CAWSVGISNQPQHF
NA	NA	TRBJ2-5	TRBV2	TGTGCCAGCAGAGACACGTACCAAGAGACCCAGTACTTC	CASRDTYQETQYF
NA	NA	TRBJ2-3	TRBV2	TGTGCCAGCAGGAAGGGAGGGGGATGGGGCACAGATACGCAGTATTTT	CASRKGGGWGTDTQYF
TRBD1	NA	TRBJ2-7	TRBV7-6	TGTGCCAGCAGCTCAGATTTGGGACAGGGAGGCGAGCAGTACTTC	CASSSDLGQGGEQYF
NA	NA	TRBJ1-5	TRBV5-8	TGTGCCAGCAGGCTGGTCCCGGGACCGCACAATCAGCCCCAGCATTTT	CASRLVPGPHNQPQHF
NA	NA	TRBJ2-2	TRBV29-1	TGCAGCGTCCCGGGGCCGAACACCGGGGAGCTGTTTTTT	CSVPGPNTGELFF
TRBD2	NA	TRBJ2-7	TRBV4-1	TGCGCCAGCAGCCACGGACTAGCGGGAGGCTACGAGCAGTACTTC	CASSHGLAGGYEQYF
TRBD1	NA	TRBJ1-1	TRBV11-2	TGTGCCAGCAGCCCTCGGGGACAGGGGCAGAACACTGAAGCTTTCTTT	CASSPRGQGQNTEAFF
TRBD2	NA	TRBJ2-3	TRBV7-3	TGTGCCAGCAGCTTATTTCGGGAGGCGCTCACAGATACGCAGTATTTT	CASSLFREALTDTQYF
NA	NA	TRBJ2-7	TRBV28	TGTGCCAGCAGTCCCTCCTCAGGGGAAACCTACGAGCAGTACTTC	CASSPSSGETYEQYF
NA	NA	TRBJ1-2	TRBV19	TGTGCCAGTAGTATAGTTATCCAGGGCAACAACTATGGCTACACCTTC	CASSIVIQGNNYGYTF
NA	NA	TRBJ2-2	TRBV5-1	TGCGCCAGCTACCCGACAGATAACACCGGGGAGCTGTTTTTT	CASYPTDNTGELFF
TRBD2	NA	TRBJ2-7	TRBV28	TGTGCCAGCAGTTTGCGCGGGAGAAGCTCCTACGAGCAGTACTTC	CASSLRGRSSYEQYF
TRBD1	NA	TRBJ2-7	TRBV4-1	TGCGCCAGCAGCCAAGTACACGACAGGGCCCCCTACGAGCAGTACTTC	CASSQVHDRAPYEQYF
TRBD1	NA	TRBJ2-7	TRBV28	TGTGCCAGCAGCCTCGACAGGGGAGAGCAGTACTTC	CASSLDRGEQYF
TRBD1	NA	TRBJ1-1	TRBV25-1	TGTGCCAGCAGTGAACCGGCAGGGGGCATAACTGAAGCTTTCTTT	CASSEPAGGITEAFF
NA	NA	TRBJ1-1	TRBV25-1	TGTGCCAGCAGTGAGGGCGGGGTCGGGATCACTGAAGCTTTCTTT	CASSEGGVGITEAFF
TRBD1	NA	TRBJ1-2	TRBV27	TGTGCCAGCAGTTCTCCGACAGGGGAGGGCTACACCTTC	CASSSPTGEGYTF
NA	NA	TRBJ2-3	TRBV9	TGTGCCAGCAGAGGGGGACTTACGACAGATACGCAGTATTTT	CASRGGLTTDTQYF
NA	NA	TRBJ2-5	TRBV27	TGTGCCAGCAGTTCCTACGGGGGTAGACAAGAGACCCAGTACTTC	CASSSYGGRQETQYF
NA	NA	TRBJ2-7	TRBV27	TGTGCCAGCAGTTTCGGGGTAGGGTTTGACGAGCAGTACTTC	CASSFGVGFDEQYF
NA	NA	TRBJ2-2	TRBV6-5	TGTGCCAGCAGTTACTCGGGACCAACAACCACCGGGGAGCTGTTTTTT	CASSYSGPTTTGELFF
NA	once	TRBJ2-7	TRBV2	TGTGCCACCCTCTGGGGGCCTCACTACGAGCAGTACTTC	CATLWGPHYEQYF
NA	NA	TRBJ1-2	TRBV4-1	TGCGCCAGCAGCCCACCGCCGCCGGCGGGAAGCTACACCTTC	CASSPPPPAGSYTF
TRBD2	once	TRBJ2-7	TRBV19	TGTGCCAGTACTTCTAGCGGCTCCTACGAGCAGTACTTC	CASTSSGSYEQYF
TRBD2	once	TRBJ2-2	TRBV27	TGTGCCAGCAGTAGTACGCTGGGGACTAGCGGGAGTAGAGTGGACACCGGGGAGCTGTTTTTT	CASSSTLGTSGSRVDTGELFF
NA	NA	TRBJ1-3	TRBV9	TGTGCCAGCAGCGGGCTCCTAAACACCATATATTTT	CASSGLLNTIYF
NA	NA	TRBJ2-3	TRBV27	TGTGCCAGCAGTTTGACTCTTATGGGAGGCGATACGCAGTATTTT	CASSLTLMGGDTQYF
NA	NA	TRBJ1-5	TRBV19	TGTGCCAGTAGTATAACCACCATTCTGCAGGGAAGTTGGTCGGATCAGCCCCAGCATTTT	CASSITTILQGSWSDQPQHF
TRBD2	NA	TRBJ2-7	TRBV30	TGTGCCTGGAGTTCGGGACTAGCGGATACCTACGAGCAGTACTTC	CAWSSGLADTYEQYF
NA	NA	TRBJ2-7	TRBV11-2	TGTGCCACCGCCCCCGATCCTACCTACGAGCAGTACTTC	CATAPDPTYEQYF
NA	NA	TRBJ2-2	TRBV4-1	TGCGCCAGCAGCCAAGCCACCGGGGAGCTGTTTTTT	CASSQATGELFF
NA	once	TRBJ2-7	TRBV28	TGTGCCAGCAGTACCGTGAGCGGGCCGAGGTGGTACGAGCAGTACTTC	CASSTVSGPRWYEQYF
NA	NA	TRBJ2-7	TRBV5-8	TGTGCCAGCAGCTGGCCCTACGAGCAGTACTTC	CASSWPYEQYF
TRBD1	once	TRBJ2-5	TRBV19	TGTGCCAGTAGCACGAGGACAGGTCAAGAGACCCAGTACTTC	CASSTRTGQETQYF
NA	NA	TRBJ2-1	TRBV19	TGTGCCAGTAGTATAGACGGAGCTTGGGAGCAGTTCTTC	CASSIDGAWEQFF
NA	NA	TRBJ2-3	TRBV27	TGTGCCAGCAGTTTATCGAGTTTGGGGACAGATACGCAGTATTTT	CASSLSSLGTDTQYF
NA	NA	TRBJ2-7	TRBV28	TGTGCCAGCAGGTTCGACTACGAGCAGTACTTC	CASRFDYEQYF
NA	NA	TRBJ2-3	TRBV13	TGTGCCAGCAGCTTAGGATCCAGTTCAGGAATTCGTGATACGCAGTATTTT	CASSLGSSSGIRDTQYF
TRBD1	NA	TRBJ1-2	TRBV5-1	TGCGCCAGCCGAGACAGGGGAGACTATGGCTACACCTTC	CASRDRGDYGYTF
NA	NA	TRBJ1-1	TRBV5-8	TGTGCCAGCAGCTTGAATCCCTCGGGGGCTTTCTTT	CASSLNPSGAFF
TRBD1	NA	TRBJ1-2	TRBV27	TGTGCCAGCAGCCTATCCGGGACAGGCCTTTATGGCTACACCTTC	CASSLSGTGLYGYTF
TRBD1	NA	TRBJ1-1	TRBV7-8	TGTGCCAGCAGCCAGGGGACAGGGGGAAATTTTTACACTGAAGCTTTCTTT	CASSQGTGGNFYTEAFF
NA	NA	TRBJ2-1	TRBV7-9	TGTGCCAGCAGGGATACAGGGCTAGCTGAGCAGTTCTTC	CASRDTGLAEQFF
NA	NA	TRBJ2-2	TRBV5-4	TGTGCCAGCAGTCAGGCGGACGGGGAGCTGTTTTTT	CASSQADGELFF
NA	NA	TRBJ1-1	TRBV10-2	TGCGCCAGCAGTGAATTGAGGATCACTGAAGCTTTCTTT	CASSELRITEAFF
NA	NA	TRBJ2-2	TRBV10-2	TGCGCCAGCACTACGGCGGATGGGGGAGGTACCGGGGAGCTGTTTTTT	CASTTADGGGTGELFF
TRBD1	NA	TRBJ2-7	TRBV6-1	TGTGCCAGCAGGACAGGGAACGAGCAGTACTTC	CASRTGNEQYF
TRBD2	NA	TRBJ2-7	TRBV5-3	TGTGCCAGAAGTGCGGGGGTTAGCCTCTCCTACGAGCAGTACTTC	CARSAGVSLSYEQYF
TRBD2	NA	TRBJ2-1	TRBV27	TGTGCCAGCAGTTTGGGGTGGGCGGGAGGGTACAATGAGCAGTTCTTC	CASSLGWAGGYNEQFF
TRBD2	NA	TRBJ2-1	TRBV7-9	TGTGCCAGCAGCTTCGGACTAGCGGGATATGAGCAGTTCTTC	CASSFGLAGYEQFF
NA	NA	TRBJ2-7	TRBV6-5	TGTGCCAGCAGTCCACCATCAGGGGACGAGCAGTACTTC	CASSPPSGDEQYF